This entry features one T cell receptor beta chain sequence. What it binds is unknown. This specimen belongs to a study of OX40 agonist ivuxolimab in advanced cancers. Turning to the study itself: Eligibility admitted prior anti-PD-1, anti-PD-L1 or anti-CTLA-4 therapy; about 40% had some. Study-wide points: Those patients achieving a partial response at 0.1-3.0 mg/kg showed among the lowest clonal expansion. Certain nonresponders likewise exhibited a low normalized T-cell clonal expansion.

Collection of blood occurred at baseline, at cycle 4 day 1, and at cycle 7 day 1. Libraries were prepared by immunoSEQ multiplex PCR; TCRdb keeps only in-frame clonotypes and omits some of them. The sample lists 40,000 to 45,000 clones; about 90% were seen once. The V and J ends lost 3 bases and 3 bases, in that order; junction bases with no gene match: 3. The CDR3 totals 15 residues. The germline gives CDR1 LGHNT, CDR2 FRNRAP. The source is an adult with an advanced solid tumor such as melanoma, head and neck, liver or kidney cancer. V usage is TRBV12-5 and J usage is TRBJ2-2; 8 bases are shared with TRBD2. The source material was CD4+ or CD8+ T cells sorted from blood, sampled in a trial of the OX40 agonist ivuxolimab. CDR3 coding DNA: TGTGCTAGTGGTTTAGCGGGAGTCGACACCGGGGAGCTGTTTTTT. Protein: CASGLAGVDTGELFF. The full variable domain, completed using reference TRBV12-5 and TRBJ2-2, is DARVTQTPRHKVTEMGQEVTMRCQPILGHNTVFWYRQTMMQGLELLAYFRNRAPLDDSGMPKDRFSAEMPDATLATLKIQPSEPRDSAVYFCASGLAGVDTGELFFGEGSRLTVL.